This T cell receptor beta chain was profiled in a study of vaccination and CD4 T cells after COVID-19. Across the study: Researchers treated control cultures with a CEFX pool, an HIV-1 Nef pool, or no peptide.

Oncomine TCR Beta short-read sequencing was applied to DNA from cultured CD4+ T cells. TCRdb used MiXCR to reprocess the PCR reads, holding one entry per CDR3 protein. The sample yields 6,500 or so distinct CDR3 sequences, roughly 50% seen once. Turning to this clonotype: Antigen unknown.

The treatment is: approximately 11-day PBMC culture with coronavirus spike peptide pools or control peptides (ViraFEST assay). Samples of CD4+ T cells were obtained from the unexposed donor before the COVID-19 pandemic (2011-2018). ViraFEST expanded antigen-specific T cells with peptide pools, then sequenced TCRs. Alongside around 9.7 IU/ml IL-2 and roughly 9.9 ug/ml peptide pools, PBMCs were cultured at a few million per well. Four cold-coronavirus spikes, along with SARS-CoV-2 S/N, were used to probe unexposed-donor CD4+ T cells, cells permitting. Trimming pared 4 bases from V and 1 base from J, leaving 11 bases between. This CDR3 is 14 amino acids long.

This clonotype was sampled from a human donor in good health. Sequenced: CD4+ T cells from blood, cultured in vitro. The chain joins TRBV12-3 or TRBV12-4 to TRBJ2-7, with D perhaps matching TRBD2 (6 bases). This chain's CDR3 is CASSYMAGSYEQYF. CDR3 nucleotides: TGTGCCAGCAGTTACATGGCGGGGTCCTACGAGCAGTACTTC.